This T cell receptor (beta chain) was identified during a study of technical replicates of blood from a handful of donors. V lost 7 bases and J lost 4, with 18 bases in between. The CDR3 sequence is 15 residues long. CDR1 is LNHDA and CDR2 is SQIVND in the germline V gene (reference sequence). Libraries were prepared by immunoSEQ multiplex PCR; TCRdb keeps only in-frame clonotypes and omits some of them. The sample contains 60,000 to 80,000 clones, approximately 86% of which appear only once. This receptor was taken from a human donor in good health. Some clones in this sample may be carry-over from other donors' samples. Source material: PBMCs. The chain uses TRBV19 and TRBJ2-3; TRBD2 might be the D (7 bases). The DNA for the CDR3 is TGTGCCAGTAAGGTGGTGGCGGGGGCAGCAGATACGCAGTATTTT. Protein: CASKVVAGAADTQYF.